The clone carrying this T cell receptor beta chain appeared once. The junction had 8 bases not matched to a gene; V was cut back by 6 bases and J by 5 bases. CDR1 is MDHEN and CDR2 is SYDVKM in the germline V gene. The CDR3 loop spans 15 amino acids. This sample stems from a study of blood T cell repertoires in COVID-19. Study information: The analysed material was cDNA or gDNA that came from T cells, B-cell-depleted T cells, or PBMCs.

Assay: immunoSEQ multiplex PCR; the TCRdb copy retains only in-frame clones and omits some. The data show about 380,000 clones, 85% to 90% seen once. The TCR was taken from a woman between 18 and 29 years old who had recovered from COVID-19. V and J are TRBV28 and TRBJ1-1, with 11 bases fitting TRBD1. Sequenced sample: PBMCs or T cells enriched from blood (not recorded which). CDR3 in DNA: TGTGCCAGCAGCTCCCGGGGGACAGGGGGGACTGAAGCTTTCTTT. Protein product: CASSSRGTGGTEAFF.